The sequence of this T cell receptor beta chain was determined in a study of T cell repertoires in cytomegalovirus infection. Findings and limits, study-wide: HLA-C-restricted CMV clonotypes gave the most frequent clonotype in two of eight donors.

Comments on this clonotype: The antigen remains undetermined. A junction boundary mismatches the germline segment, possibly from a read error.

TCRdb redid the calling of the reads with MiXCR, one entry per CDR3 protein. The sample holds 510,000 or so distinct CDR3 sequences; around 27% are singletons and the top ten take around 14%. Looked up from germline, CDR1 is SNHLY and CDR2 is FYNNEI. The CDR3 consists of 14 residues. The receptor's source is a human donor in good health (CMV status not recorded). Some clones in this sample may be carry-over from other donors' samples. The sample taken for sequencing was PBMCs. The chain is built from TRBV2 and TRBJ1-5, with D possibly being TRBD1 (6 bases). CDR3 protein: CASTEDRTGQPQHF. In DNA, the CDR3 is TGTGCCAGCACTGAAGACAGGACGGGCCAGCCCCAGCATTTT.